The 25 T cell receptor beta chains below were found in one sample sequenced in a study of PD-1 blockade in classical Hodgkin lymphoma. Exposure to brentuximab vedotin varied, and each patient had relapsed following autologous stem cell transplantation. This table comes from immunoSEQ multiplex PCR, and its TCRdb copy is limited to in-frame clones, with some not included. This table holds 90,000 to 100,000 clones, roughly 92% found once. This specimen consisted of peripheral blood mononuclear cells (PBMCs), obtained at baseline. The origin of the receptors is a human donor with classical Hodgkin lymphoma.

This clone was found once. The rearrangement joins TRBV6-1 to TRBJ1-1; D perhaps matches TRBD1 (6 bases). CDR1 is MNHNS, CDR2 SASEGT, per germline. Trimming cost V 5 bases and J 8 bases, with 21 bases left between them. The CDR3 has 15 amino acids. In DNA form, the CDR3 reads TGTGCCAGCAGTCCAAGTGACAGGCGATCACGGGAAGCTTTCTTT. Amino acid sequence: CASSPSDRRSREAFF.

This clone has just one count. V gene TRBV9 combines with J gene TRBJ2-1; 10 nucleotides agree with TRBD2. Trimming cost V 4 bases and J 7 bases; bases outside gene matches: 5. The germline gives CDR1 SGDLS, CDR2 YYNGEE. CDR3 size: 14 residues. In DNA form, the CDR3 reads TGTGCCAGCAGCCCTAGCGGGAGTCTGAATGAGCAGTTCTTC. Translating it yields CASSPSGSLNEQFF.

Written as DNA, the CDR3 is TGTGCCAGCAGCTTGGCTTTTGGGATCGCCTACGAGCAGTACTTC. It specifies CASSLAFGIAYEQYF. V usage is TRBV5-6 and J usage is TRBJ2-7; D not certain. Trimming removed 0 bases at V and 2 bases at J, with 12 bases between. Germline CDR1 and CDR2: SGHDT and YYEEEE. The CDR3 extends over 15 amino acids.

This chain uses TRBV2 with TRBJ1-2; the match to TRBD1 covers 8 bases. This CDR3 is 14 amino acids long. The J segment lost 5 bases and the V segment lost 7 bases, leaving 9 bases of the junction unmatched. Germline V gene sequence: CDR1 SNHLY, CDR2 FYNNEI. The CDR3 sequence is CASTARTGRYGYTF. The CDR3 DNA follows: TGTGCCAGCACTGCAAGGACAGGGCGATATGGCTACACCTTC.

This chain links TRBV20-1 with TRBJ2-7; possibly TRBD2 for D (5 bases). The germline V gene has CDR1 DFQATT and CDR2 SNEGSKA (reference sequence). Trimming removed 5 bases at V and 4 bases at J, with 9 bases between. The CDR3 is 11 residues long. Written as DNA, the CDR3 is TGCAGTGCTCGGACTTTGTACGAGCAGTACTTC. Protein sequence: CSARTLYEQYF.

CDR3 amino acids: CASSLGTGFREKLFF. The DNA of the CDR3 is TGTGCCAGCAGTTTAGGGACAGGGTTTCGAGAAAAACTGTTTTTT. The chain joins TRBV28 to TRBJ1-4; 9 positions agree with TRBD1. Germline loops: CDR1 MDHEN, CDR2 SYDVKM. V lost 2 bases and J lost 8; bases outside the gene matches: 6. The CDR3 sequence is 15 residues long.

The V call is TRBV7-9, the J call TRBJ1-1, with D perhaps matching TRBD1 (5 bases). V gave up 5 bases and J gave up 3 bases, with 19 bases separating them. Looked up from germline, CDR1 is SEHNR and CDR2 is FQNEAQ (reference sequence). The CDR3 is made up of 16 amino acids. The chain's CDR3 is CASSNRQSRRDTEAFF. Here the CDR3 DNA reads TGTGCCAGCAGCAATAGACAGTCCAGAAGGGACACTGAAGCTTTCTTT.

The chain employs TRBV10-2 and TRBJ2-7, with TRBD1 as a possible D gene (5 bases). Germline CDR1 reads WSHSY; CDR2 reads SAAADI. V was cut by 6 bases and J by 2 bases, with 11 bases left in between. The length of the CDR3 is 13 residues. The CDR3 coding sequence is TGCGCCAGCAGGCTGGGGCCTACCTACGAGCAGTACTTC. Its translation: CASRLGPTYEQYF.

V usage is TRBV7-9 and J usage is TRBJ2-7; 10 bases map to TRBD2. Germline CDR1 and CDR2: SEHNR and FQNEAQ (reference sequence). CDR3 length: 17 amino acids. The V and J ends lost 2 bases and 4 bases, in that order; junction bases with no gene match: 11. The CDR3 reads CASSLTLASGRGYEQYF. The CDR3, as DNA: TGTGCCAGCAGCTTAACCCTAGCAAGCGGGAGGGGGTACGAGCAGTACTTC. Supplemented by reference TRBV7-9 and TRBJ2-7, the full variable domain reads DTGVSQNPRHKITKRGQNVTFRCDPISEHNRLYWYRQTLGQGPEFLTYFQNEAQLEKSRLLSDRFSAERPKGSFSTLEIQRTEQGDSAMYLCASSLTLASGRGYEQYFGPGTRLTVT.

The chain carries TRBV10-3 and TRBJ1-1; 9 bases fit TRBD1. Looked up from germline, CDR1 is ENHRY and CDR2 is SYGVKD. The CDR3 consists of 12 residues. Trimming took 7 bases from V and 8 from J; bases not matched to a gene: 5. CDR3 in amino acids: CAIKQGASEAFF. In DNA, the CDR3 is TGTGCCATCAAACAGGGGGCGTCCGAAGCTTTCTTT.

The CDR3 spells CASSLPRTYEQYF. CDR3 in DNA: TGTGCCAGCAGTCTGCCGAGGACCTACGAGCAGTACTTC. The chain has TRBV28 and TRBJ2-7; no definite D call. The CDR3 contains 13 residues. The germline V gene encodes CDR1 MDHEN and CDR2 SYDVKM. V was shortened by 5 bases and J by 2 bases, with 10 bases between the two germline ends. The variable domain in full, with the rest retrieved from reference TRBV28 and TRBJ2-7, is DVKVTQSSRYLVKRTGEKVFLECVQDMDHENMFWYRQDPGLGLRLIYFSYDVKMKEKGDIPEGYSVSREKKERFSLILESASTNQTSMYLCASSLPRTYEQYFGPGTRLTVT.

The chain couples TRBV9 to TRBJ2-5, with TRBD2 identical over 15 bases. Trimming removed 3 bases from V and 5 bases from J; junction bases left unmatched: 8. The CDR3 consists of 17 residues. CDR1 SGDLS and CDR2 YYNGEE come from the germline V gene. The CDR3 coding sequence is TGTGCCAGCAGCGAGGGACTAGCGGGAGGAAGTTGGGAGACCCAGTACTTC. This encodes CASSEGLAGGSWETQYF.

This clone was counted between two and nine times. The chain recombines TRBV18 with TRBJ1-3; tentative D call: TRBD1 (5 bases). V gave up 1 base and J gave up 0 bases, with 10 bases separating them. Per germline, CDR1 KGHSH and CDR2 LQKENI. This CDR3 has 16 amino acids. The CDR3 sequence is CASSPLGHTSGNTIYF. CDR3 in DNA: TGTGCCAGCTCACCACTAGGACATACCTCTGGAAACACCATATATTTT.

The CDR3 here is CASSPGQLFDEAFF. The CDR3 nucleotides read TGTGCCAGCAGTCCTGGACAGCTCTTTGATGAAGCTTTCTTT. This sequence joins TRBV27 and TRBJ1-1, with TRBD1 as a possible D gene (6 bases). This CDR3 contains 14 residues. Trimming took 5 bases from V and 7 from J, leaving 17 bases between them. The germline V gene has CDR1 MNHEY and CDR2 SMNVEV (reference sequence).

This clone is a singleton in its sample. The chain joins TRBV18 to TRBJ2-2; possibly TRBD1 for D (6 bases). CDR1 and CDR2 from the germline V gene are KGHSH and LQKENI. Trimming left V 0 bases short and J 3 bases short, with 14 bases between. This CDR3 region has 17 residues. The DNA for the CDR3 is TGTGCCAGCTCACCACCACAGGGAGCAGGGGACACCGGGGAGCTGTTTTTT. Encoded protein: CASSPPQGAGDTGELFF.

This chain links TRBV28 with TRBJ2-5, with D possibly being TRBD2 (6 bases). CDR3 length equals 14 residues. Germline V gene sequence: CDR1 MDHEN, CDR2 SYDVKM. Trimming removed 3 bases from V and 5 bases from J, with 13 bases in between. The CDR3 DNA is TGTGCCAGCAGTTTTGGAGGGGCGGGGGAGACCCAGTACTTC. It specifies CASSFGGAGETQYF.

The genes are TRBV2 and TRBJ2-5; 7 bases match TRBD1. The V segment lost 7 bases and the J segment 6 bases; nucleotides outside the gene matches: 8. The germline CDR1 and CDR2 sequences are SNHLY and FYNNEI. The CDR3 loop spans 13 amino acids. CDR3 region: CASTTDRDQTQYF. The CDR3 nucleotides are TGTGCCAGCACCACCGACAGGGACCAGACCCAGTACTTC. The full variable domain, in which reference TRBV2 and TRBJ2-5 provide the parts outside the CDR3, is EPEVTQTPSHQVTQMGQEVILRCVPISNHLYFYWYRQILGQKVEFLVSFYNNEISEKSEIFDDQFSVERPDGSNFTLKIRSTKLEDSAMYFCASTTDRDQTQYFGPGTRLLVL.

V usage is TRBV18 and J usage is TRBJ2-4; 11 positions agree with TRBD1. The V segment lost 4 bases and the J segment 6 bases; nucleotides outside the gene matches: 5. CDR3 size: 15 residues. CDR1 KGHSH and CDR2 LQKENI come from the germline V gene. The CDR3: CASSRSGQGVNIQYF. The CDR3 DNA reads TGTGCCAGCTCACGATCGGGACAGGGGGTAAACATTCAGTACTTC.

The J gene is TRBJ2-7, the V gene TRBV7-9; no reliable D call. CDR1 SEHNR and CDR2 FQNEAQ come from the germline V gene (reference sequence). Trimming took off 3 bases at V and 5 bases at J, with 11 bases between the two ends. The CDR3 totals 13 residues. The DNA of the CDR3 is TGTGCCAGCAGCTTTTTGCGTTTGCACGAGCAGTACTTC. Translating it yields CASSFLRLHEQYF.

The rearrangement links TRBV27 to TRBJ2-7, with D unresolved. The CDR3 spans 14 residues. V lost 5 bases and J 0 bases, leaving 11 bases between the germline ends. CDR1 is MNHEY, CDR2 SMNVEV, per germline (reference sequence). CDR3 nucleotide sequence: TGTGCCAGCAGTGCATACATCGGCTCCTACGAGCAGTACTTC. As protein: CASSAYIGSYEQYF.

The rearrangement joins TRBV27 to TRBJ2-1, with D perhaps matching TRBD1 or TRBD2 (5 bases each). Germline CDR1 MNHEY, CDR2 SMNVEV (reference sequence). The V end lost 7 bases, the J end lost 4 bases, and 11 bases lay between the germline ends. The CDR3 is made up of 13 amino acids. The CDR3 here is CASTRDGYNEQFF. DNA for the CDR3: TGTGCCAGCACCAGGGACGGGTACAATGAGCAGTTCTTC.

The CDR3 protein is CATNHRRYSNQPQHF. CDR3 in DNA: TGTGCCACCAACCACCGACGGTATAGCAATCAGCCCCAGCATTTT. The V and J genes are TRBV6-5 and TRBJ1-5; D call uncertain. The CDR3 loop spans 15 amino acids. From germline, CDR1 is MNHEY and CDR2 SVGAGI. V was pared by 10 bases and J by 0 bases, with 16 bases between.

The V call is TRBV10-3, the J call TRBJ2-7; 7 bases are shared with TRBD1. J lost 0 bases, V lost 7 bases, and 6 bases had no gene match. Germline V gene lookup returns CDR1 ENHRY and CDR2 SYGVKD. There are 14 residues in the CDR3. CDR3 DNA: TGTGCCATCAAAGACGGGGACAGCTCCTACGAGCAGTACTTC. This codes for CAIKDGDSSYEQYF.

The CDR3 here is CASSLLGRQGGNTIYF. CDR3 bases: TGTGCCAGCAGTTTATTGGGGCGACAGGGTGGAAACACCATATATTTT. This sequence joins TRBV28 and TRBJ1-3; 7 bases fit TRBD1. The junction had 6 bases not matched to a gene; V was cut back by 1 base and J by 3 bases. Germline V CDR1 and CDR2: MDHEN, SYDVKM. This CDR3 region has 16 residues.

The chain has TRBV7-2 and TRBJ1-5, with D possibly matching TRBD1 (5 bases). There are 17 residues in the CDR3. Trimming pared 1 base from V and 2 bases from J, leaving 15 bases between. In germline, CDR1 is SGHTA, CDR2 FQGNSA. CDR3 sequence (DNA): TGTGCCAGCAGCTTAGGGGGCACCGGCGCCGGCAATCAGCCCCAGCATTTT. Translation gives CASSLGGTGAGNQPQHF.